Listed here are 3 T cell receptor beta chains from one sample, sequenced in a study of regulatory T cells in long-lasting Graves disease. Arm-PCR with iRepertoire HTBI primers amplified the CDR3 regions for these TCR beta libraries. One entry per CDR3 protein results from TCRdb running MiXCR on the multiplex PCR reads. In the table there are 500,000 to 800,000 distinct CDR3 sequences, approximately 29% of which are singletons. Time point described: persistent/refractory GD, antithyroid drugs over 5 years with positive TRAb. With RNA extracted from PBMCs as input, the TCR library was made. The source material was peripheral blood mononuclear cells (PBMCs), sampled when the disease was refractory, from a patient treated with antithyroid drugs. Source of these receptors: a female donor with Graves disease.

The chain has TRBV27 and TRBJ2-1; maybe TRBD1 (6 bases). There are 14 residues in the CDR3. Germline loops: CDR1 MNHEY, CDR2 SMNVEV (reference sequence). The V end lost 6 bases, the J end lost 4 bases, and 13 bases lay between the germline ends. CDR3: CASRIQGGYNEQFF. As DNA, the CDR3 is TGTGCCAGCAGGATACAGGGCGGGTACAATGAGCAGTTCTTC.

The V gene is TRBV18, the J gene TRBJ2-5, with 10 bases fitting TRBD1. The CDR3 consists of 15 residues. Germline CDR1 and CDR2: KGHSH and LQKENI. V lost 0 bases and J lost 9; bases outside the gene matches: 7. The CDR3 DNA reads as TGTGCCAGCTCACCACCGGGACAGGGGACCGTGGCCCAGTACTTC. It encodes CASSPPGQGTVAQYF.

The chain carries TRBV19 and TRBJ1-2, with 8 bases matching TRBD1. Trimming removed 2 bases from V and 6 bases from J; junction bases left unmatched: 5. The germline CDR1 and CDR2 sequences are LNHDA and SQIVND (reference sequence). The CDR3 spans 14 residues. CDR3 DNA: TGTGCCAGTAGTATAAATGACAGGGGCCATGGCTACACCTTC. Encoded protein: CASSINDRGHGYTF.